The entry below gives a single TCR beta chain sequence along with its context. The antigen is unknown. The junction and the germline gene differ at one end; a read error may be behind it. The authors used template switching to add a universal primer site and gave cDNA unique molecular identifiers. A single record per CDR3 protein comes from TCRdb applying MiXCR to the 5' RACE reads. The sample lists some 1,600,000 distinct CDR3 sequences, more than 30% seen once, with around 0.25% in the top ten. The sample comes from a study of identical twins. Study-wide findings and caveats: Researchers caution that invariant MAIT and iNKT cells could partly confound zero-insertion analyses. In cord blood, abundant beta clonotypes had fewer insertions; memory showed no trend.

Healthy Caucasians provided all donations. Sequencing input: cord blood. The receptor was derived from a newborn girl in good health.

CDR3 DNA: TGTGCCGGCAGCCAAGACCTCCGCACTAGCGGCTTTAAAGAGACCCAGTACTTC. Its translation: CAGSQDLRTSGFKETQYF. This rearrangement joins TRBV4-2 to TRBJ2-5, with 8 bases identical to TRBD2. Per germline, CDR1 LGHNA and CDR2 YNFKEQ. CDR3 length: 18 amino acids.